This TCR beta chain was observed in a study of blood T cell repertoires in COVID-19. Study background: Samples came from the United States, Italy and Spain, spanning acute and convalescent COVID-19. Sources were T cells, B-cell-depleted T cells, or PBMCs; the material itself was cDNA or gDNA.

With 6 bases clipped from V and 5 bases from J, the junction kept 5 bases outside the gene matches. Germline CDR1 is MNHEY and CDR2 is SVGEGT. The CDR3 has 14 amino acids. In the original processing: How many nucleated cells were present was estimated from reference gene primer amplification. Clones were read by immunoSEQ multiplex PCR, and TCRdb kept only the in-frame ones, dropping some. That table furnishes V, J and clone size, whereas the DNA furnished D and trimming. Of tens of thousands of clones listed, about 80% were seen once; the top ten hold 15% to 18%. This chain connects TRBV6-2 or TRBV6-3 to TRBJ2-1, with 9 bases matching TRBD2. The source is a human donor in a cohort sampled during active COVID-19. Specimen: peripheral blood. As DNA, the CDR3 is TGTGCCAGCAGCCGACTAGCGGAGGACAATGAGCAGTTCTTC. It yields the protein CASSRLAEDNEQFF.